These T cell receptor beta chains were read from a single sample in a study of T cell responses to AZD1222 COVID-19 vaccine. Assay used: immunoSEQ multiplex PCR; TCRdb lists only in-frame clones, some missing. The sample lists 95,000 to 150,000 clones, around 92% seen once, with 11% to 15% in the top ten. The material sequenced was peripheral blood, taken on day 0 of AZD1222 vaccination. These receptor sequences come from an adult in good health. Each CDR3 is given with its conserved first and last residue. D genes are given only for firm matches. The size of a clone is reported for some rows only, either as once, few or many, or as a class for expanded clones.

v_gene: TRBV5-1; d_gene: NA; abundance: NA; j_gene: TRBJ2-2; CDR3aa: CASSLGTGTGELFF; CDR3nt: TGCGCCAGCAGCTTAGGGACGGGCACCGGGGAGCTGTTTTTT
v_gene: TRBV3-1/TRBV3-2; d_gene: TRBD1; abundance: NA; j_gene: TRBJ1-4; CDR3aa: CASSERTGTYEKLFF; CDR3nt: TGTGCCAGCAGCGAGCGGACAGGGACGTACGAAAAACTGTTTTTT
v_gene: TRBV7-9; d_gene: NA; abundance: NA; j_gene: TRBJ2-7; CDR3aa: CASSFQASSYEQYF; CDR3nt: TGTGCCAGCAGCTTCCAAGCTAGCTCCTACGAGCAGTACTTC
v_gene: TRBV5-1; d_gene: NA; abundance: NA; j_gene: TRBJ1-1; CDR3aa: CASSLEGGRRTEAFF; CDR3nt: TGCGCCAGCAGCTTGGAGGGGGGACGTAGGACTGAAGCTTTCTTT
v_gene: TRBV5-1; d_gene: TRBD1; abundance: NA; j_gene: TRBJ2-1; CDR3aa: CASSLDRGIVVNEQFF; CDR3nt: TGCGCCAGCAGCTTGGACAGGGGAATAGTAGTCAATGAGCAGTTCTTC
v_gene: TRBV7-2; d_gene: TRBD2; abundance: NA; j_gene: TRBJ2-7; CDR3aa: CASSPRLAGGRGLYF; CDR3nt: TGTGCCAGCAGCCCCAGACTAGCGGGAGGGCGGGGTCTGTACTTC
v_gene: TRBV7-2; d_gene: TRBD2; abundance: NA; j_gene: TRBJ2-3; CDR3aa: CASSPRLAGGADTQYF; CDR3nt: TGTGCCAGCAGCCCGCGACTAGCGGGAGGGGCAGATACGCAGTATTTT
v_gene: TRBV4-1; d_gene: NA; abundance: NA; j_gene: TRBJ1-2; CDR3aa: CASSQDEGPNYGYTF; CDR3nt: TGCGCCAGCAGCCAGGATGAGGGGCCTAACTATGGCTACACCTTC
v_gene: TRBV28; d_gene: NA; abundance: NA; j_gene: TRBJ1-2; CDR3aa: CASSPLRPSGGYTF; CDR3nt: TGTGCCAGCAGCCCTCTTCGGCCCTCCGGGGGCTACACCTTC
v_gene: TRBV28; d_gene: NA; abundance: NA; j_gene: TRBJ1-2; CDR3aa: CASTTTDTSYGYTF; CDR3nt: TGTGCCAGCACCACGACGGACACCAGCTATGGCTACACCTTC
v_gene: TRBV28; d_gene: NA; abundance: NA; j_gene: TRBJ1-5; CDR3aa: CASTGSNQPQHF; CDR3nt: TGTGCCAGCACGGGGAGCAATCAGCCCCAGCATTTT
v_gene: TRBV19; d_gene: NA; abundance: NA; j_gene: TRBJ1-1; CDR3aa: CASSPAGSPNTEAFF; CDR3nt: TGTGCCAGTAGCCCCGCCGGTAGCCCCAACACTGAAGCTTTCTTT
v_gene: TRBV4-3; d_gene: TRBD1; abundance: NA; j_gene: TRBJ1-2; CDR3aa: CASSHRSGQLYGYTF; CDR3nt: TGCGCCAGCAGCCATCGATCGGGACAGCTCTATGGCTACACCTTC
v_gene: TRBV9; d_gene: NA; abundance: NA; j_gene: TRBJ2-1; CDR3aa: CASSVHPNEQFF; CDR3nt: TGTGCCAGCAGCGTACATCCCAATGAGCAGTTCTTC
v_gene: TRBV7-2; d_gene: NA; abundance: NA; j_gene: TRBJ2-5; CDR3aa: CASSLAQDGGSRETQYF; CDR3nt: TGTGCCAGCAGCTTAGCCCAGGACGGCGGGTCCAGGGAGACCCAGTACTTC
v_gene: TRBV6-1; d_gene: TRBD1; abundance: NA; j_gene: TRBJ2-7; CDR3aa: CASSEEGTGTYEQYF; CDR3nt: TGTGCCAGCAGTGAAGAAGGGACAGGGACCTACGAGCAGTACTTC
v_gene: TRBV7-9; d_gene: TRBD2; abundance: NA; j_gene: TRBJ2-5; CDR3aa: CASSPIAGGPQETQYF; CDR3nt: TGTGCCAGCAGCCCTATAGCGGGGGGCCCTCAAGAGACCCAGTACTTC
v_gene: TRBV6-5; d_gene: NA; abundance: NA; j_gene: TRBJ1-6; CDR3aa: CASNPGHNNSPLHF; CDR3nt: TGTGCCAGCAATCCGGGACACAATAATTCACCCCTCCACTTT
v_gene: TRBV23-1; d_gene: NA; abundance: NA; j_gene: TRBJ1-2; CDR3aa: CASSQPGFEYSNYGYTF; CDR3nt: TGCGCCAGCAGTCAACCCGGGTTTGAGTATTCTAACTATGGCTACACCTTC
v_gene: TRBV27; d_gene: NA; abundance: NA; j_gene: TRBJ1-6; CDR3aa: CASNYGDTLNSPLHF; CDR3nt: TGTGCCAGCAACTACGGGGACACCTTAAATTCACCCCTCCACTTT
v_gene: TRBV6-2/TRBV6-3; d_gene: NA; abundance: NA; j_gene: TRBJ1-2; CDR3aa: CASSRDTLRGYTF; CDR3nt: TGTGCCAGCAGCCGAGACACCCTTAGGGGCTACACCTTC
v_gene: TRBV6-6; d_gene: TRBD1; abundance: NA; j_gene: TRBJ1-6; CDR3aa: CASSPPGQRSYNSPLHF; CDR3nt: TGTGCCAGCAGTCCGCCGGGACAGCGGAGCTATAATTCACCCCTCCACTTT
v_gene: TRBV28; d_gene: NA; abundance: NA; j_gene: TRBJ2-4; CDR3aa: CASSFGERLAKNIQYF; CDR3nt: TGTGCCAGCAGTTTTGGGGAAAGATTAGCCAAAAACATTCAGTACTTC
v_gene: TRBV7-9; d_gene: NA; abundance: NA; j_gene: TRBJ2-1; CDR3aa: CASSSQGFGNNEQFF; CDR3nt: TGTGCCAGCAGCTCCCAGGGGTTCGGAAACAATGAGCAGTTCTTC
v_gene: TRBV11-2; d_gene: NA; abundance: NA; j_gene: TRBJ1-4; CDR3aa: CASSSELEKLFF; CDR3nt: TGTGCCAGCAGCTCAGAACTCGAAAAACTGTTTTTT
v_gene: TRBV7-9; d_gene: TRBD2; abundance: NA; j_gene: TRBJ2-5; CDR3aa: CASSLAASGGAQYF; CDR3nt: TGTGCCAGCAGCTTAGCGGCTAGCGGGGGGGCCCAGTACTTC
v_gene: TRBV11-3; d_gene: TRBD2; abundance: few; j_gene: TRBJ2-2; CDR3aa: CASSPGTSGRATGELFF; CDR3nt: TGTGCCAGCAGCCCCGGGACTAGCGGGAGGGCCACCGGGGAGCTGTTTTTT
v_gene: TRBV3-1/TRBV3-2; d_gene: NA; abundance: once; j_gene: TRBJ1-2; CDR3aa: CASSQDRSLKREDGYTF; CDR3nt: TGTGCCAGCAGCCAAGACCGATCCCTAAAAAGGGAGGATGGCTACACCTTC
v_gene: TRBV4-3; d_gene: NA; abundance: NA; j_gene: TRBJ1-3; CDR3aa: CASSQDRAGGNTIYF; CDR3nt: TGCGCCAGCAGCCAAGATCGGGCAGGAGGAAACACCATATATTTT
v_gene: TRBV7-9; d_gene: TRBD2; abundance: once; j_gene: TRBJ2-1; CDR3aa: CASSSHSGGAYYNEQFF; CDR3nt: TGTGCCAGCAGCTCCCACAGCGGGGGGGCTTATTACAATGAGCAGTTCTTC
v_gene: TRBV5-6; d_gene: NA; abundance: few; j_gene: TRBJ1-6; CDR3aa: CASSLRPNRPNSPLHF; CDR3nt: TGTGCCAGCAGCCTAAGACCGAACAGGCCAAATTCACCCCTCCACTTT
v_gene: TRBV3-1/TRBV3-2; d_gene: NA; abundance: NA; j_gene: TRBJ2-7; CDR3aa: CASSPYSGSSYEQYF; CDR3nt: TGTGCCAGCAGCCCTTACAGCGGCAGCTCCTACGAGCAGTACTTC
v_gene: TRBV5-1; d_gene: NA; abundance: NA; j_gene: TRBJ2-5; CDR3aa: CASSLFHQETQYF; CDR3nt: TGCGCCAGCAGCTTGTTCCACCAAGAGACCCAGTACTTC
v_gene: TRBV18; d_gene: TRBD1; abundance: NA; j_gene: TRBJ1-2; CDR3aa: CASSPTRGQGDGYTF; CDR3nt: TGTGCCAGCTCACCAACCCGAGGGCAGGGGGACGGCTACACCTTC
v_gene: TRBV14; d_gene: NA; abundance: many; j_gene: TRBJ2-7; CDR3aa: CASSQAGPYEQYF; CDR3nt: TGTGCCAGCAGCCAGGCGGGACCCTACGAGCAGTACTTC
v_gene: TRBV28; d_gene: TRBD1; abundance: NA; j_gene: TRBJ2-4; CDR3aa: CASSLSVGQGAPKNIQYF; CDR3nt: TGTGCCAGCAGTTTATCGGTTGGACAGGGGGCCCCCAAAAACATTCAGTACTTC
v_gene: TRBV5-1; d_gene: NA; abundance: NA; j_gene: TRBJ1-1; CDR3aa: CASSLGPSSAEAFF; CDR3nt: TGCGCCAGCAGCTTAGGCCCGTCGAGCGCTGAAGCTTTCTTT
v_gene: TRBV11-2; d_gene: TRBD2; abundance: once; j_gene: TRBJ2-3; CDR3aa: CASSPLPGRESCTDTQYF; CDR3nt: TGTGCCAGCAGCCCCCTACCGGGGCGGGAGTCGTGCACAGATACGCAGTATTTT
v_gene: TRBV4-1; d_gene: TRBD2; abundance: NA; j_gene: TRBJ2-2; CDR3aa: CASSQEMRLAGSAGELFF; CDR3nt: TGCGCCAGCAGCCAAGAGATGCGGCTAGCGGGCAGCGCCGGGGAGCTGTTTTTT
v_gene: TRBV13; d_gene: NA; abundance: NA; j_gene: TRBJ1-1; CDR3aa: CASSLGLGGVITEAFF; CDR3nt: TGTGCCAGCAGCTTAGGCCTCGGGGGGGTGATCACTGAAGCTTTCTTT
v_gene: TRBV5-6; d_gene: TRBD1; abundance: NA; j_gene: TRBJ1-5; CDR3aa: CASSRGDRGNQPQHF; CDR3nt: TGTGCCAGCAGCCGTGGAGACAGGGGCAATCAGCCCCAGCATTTT
v_gene: TRBV28; d_gene: TRBD1; abundance: NA; j_gene: TRBJ1-5; CDR3aa: CASSFDRGGYSNQPQHF; CDR3nt: TGTGCCAGCAGCTTCGACAGGGGTGGGTATAGCAATCAGCCCCAGCATTTT
v_gene: TRBV5-1; d_gene: NA; abundance: NA; j_gene: TRBJ1-1; CDR3aa: CASSLADRTEAFF; CDR3nt: TGCGCCAGCAGCTTGGCAGACAGGACTGAAGCTTTCTTT